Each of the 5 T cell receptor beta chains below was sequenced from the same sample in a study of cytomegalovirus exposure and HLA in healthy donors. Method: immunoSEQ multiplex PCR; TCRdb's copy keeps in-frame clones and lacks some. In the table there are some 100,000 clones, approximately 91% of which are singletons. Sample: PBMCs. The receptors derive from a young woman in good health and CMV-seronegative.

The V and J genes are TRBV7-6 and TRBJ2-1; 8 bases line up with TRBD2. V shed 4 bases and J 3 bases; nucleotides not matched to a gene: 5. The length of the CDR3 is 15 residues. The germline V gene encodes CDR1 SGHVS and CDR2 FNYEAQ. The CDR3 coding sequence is TGTGCCAGCAGCTACGGGCTAGCGGGCTACAATGAGCAGTTCTTC. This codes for CASSYGLAGYNEQFF.

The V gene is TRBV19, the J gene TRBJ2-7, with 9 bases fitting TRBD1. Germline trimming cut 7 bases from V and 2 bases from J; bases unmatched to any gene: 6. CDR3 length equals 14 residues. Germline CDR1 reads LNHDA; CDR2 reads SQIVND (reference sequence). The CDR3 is CASTPGTGTYEQYF. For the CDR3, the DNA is TGTGCCAGTACCCCCGGGACAGGGACCTACGAGCAGTACTTC.

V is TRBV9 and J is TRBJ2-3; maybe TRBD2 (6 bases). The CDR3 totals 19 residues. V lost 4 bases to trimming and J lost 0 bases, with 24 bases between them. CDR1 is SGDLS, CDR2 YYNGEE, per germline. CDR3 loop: CASSPPRTGGTSSTDTQYF. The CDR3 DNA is TGTGCCAGCAGCCCCCCCCGTACTGGGGGGACCTCTAGCACAGATACGCAGTATTTT.

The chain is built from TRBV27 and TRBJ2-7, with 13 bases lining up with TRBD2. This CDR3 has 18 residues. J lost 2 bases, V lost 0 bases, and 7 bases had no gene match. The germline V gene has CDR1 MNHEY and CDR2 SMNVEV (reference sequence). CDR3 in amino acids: CASSLSFPGLAGAYEQYF. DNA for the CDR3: TGTGCCAGCAGTTTATCGTTCCCCGGACTAGCGGGGGCCTACGAGCAGTACTTC.

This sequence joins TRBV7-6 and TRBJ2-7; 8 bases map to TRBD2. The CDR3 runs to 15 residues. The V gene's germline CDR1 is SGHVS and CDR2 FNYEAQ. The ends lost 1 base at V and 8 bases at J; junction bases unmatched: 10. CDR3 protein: CASSLGTSGSSQQYF. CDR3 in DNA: TGTGCCAGCAGCTTAGGTACTAGCGGCTCTTCCCAGCAGTACTTC.